These T cell receptor beta chains were read from a single sample in a study of sequential checkpoint blockade in melanoma. Clones were sequenced by immunoSEQ multiplex PCR, and TCRdb holds only the in-frame ones, with some missing. Among about 37,000 clones listed, approximately 84% were seen once. Specimen: CD8+ T cells sorted from blood (inferred from file names), collected from a patient given nivolumab and ipilimumab in sequence. Receptors originate from a human donor with melanoma. The CDR3 runs from the conserved cysteine through the conserved F or W. The size field is filled for only some rows; it gives once, few, many or a size class.

abundance	v_gene	j_gene	CDR3aa
NA	TRBV7-9	TRBJ2-2	CASSSPSGGINTGELFF
few	TRBV27	TRBJ2-2	CASSQTGTGELFF
NA	TRBV7-6	TRBJ1-4	CASSSGATNEKLFF
NA	TRBV7-9	TRBJ2-3	CASSYTGESDTQYF
NA	TRBV21-1	TRBJ1-2	CASSKVRQGDYGYTF
NA	TRBV27	TRBJ2-3	CASSLGLAGGDTQYF
NA	TRBV5-4	TRBJ2-5	CASSLEYGLAEETQYF
NA	TRBV6-1	NA	CASSEPGLRGYEQYF
NA	TRBV7-9	TRBJ2-7	CASSFQGWEQYF
NA	TRBV6-1	TRBJ1-2	CASRPRGGHYGYTF
NA	TRBV5-1	TRBJ2-7	CASRPTGDARYEQYF
few	TRBV7-9	TRBJ1-4	CASSSKGQGRANEKLFF
NA	TRBV7-8	TRBJ2-7	CASSSRFPGQVAATHWEQYF
few	TRBV9	TRBJ2-7	CASSVGPGGNNEQYF
NA	TRBV5-6	TRBJ2-3	CASSFPARGSTDTQYF
NA	TRBV29-1	TRBJ1-1	CSVVRLNTEAFF
NA	TRBV10-2	TRBJ2-1	CASSEWGDYNEQFF
once	TRBV6-1	TRBJ2-5	CASSLHPGTEETQYF
few	TRBV28	TRBJ1-4	CASSPRQEEKLFF
NA	TRBV28	TRBJ2-3	CASRRTSGRADTQYF
NA	TRBV28	TRBJ2-2	CASSGPGTSGTGELFF
NA	TRBV6-1	TRBJ1-4	CASSVRDSVSSNEKLFF
NA	TRBV4-1	TRBJ2-5	CASSQGQLQETQYF
NA	TRBV19	TRBJ1-2	CASSWTGIANYGYTF